A selection of T cell receptor beta chains follows, all from one sample in a study of identical twins. TCRdb recomputed calls from the 5' RACE reads with MiXCR, one row per CDR3 protein. The sample has some 730,000 distinct CDR3 sequences; roughly 20% are singletons. These data were also filed under a second study, of T cells expressing NK-cell markers.

The material sequenced was PBMCs. The receptors derive from a woman in her late teens or twenties in good health. Each CDR3 is given with its conserved first and last residue. A D gene is named only where the DNA matches it firmly. Size tells how often a clone was seen (once, few, many) or the class of an expanded clone, and some rows leave it out.

D gene	clone size	V gene	J gene	CDR3 DNA	CDR3 protein
.	few	TRBV18	TRBJ1-6	TGTGCCAGCTCACCGGGGACGATTGGGCGTTCACCCCTCCACTTT	CASSPGTIGRSPLHF
.	few	TRBV5-1	TRBJ2-3	TGCGCCAGCAGCTTAGGAACAGCCCTAGAGCGGCGGGATACGCAGTATTTT	CASSLGTALERRDTQYF
TRBD2	.	TRBV20-1	TRBJ2-1	TGCAGTGCTAGAGTCTCGACTAGCGGGGCCTACAATGAGCAGTTCTTC	CSARVSTSGAYNEQFF
.	few	TRBV20-1	TRBJ2-5	TGCAGTGCTAGAGGCGGGGAACAGACCCAGTACTTC	CSARGGEQTQYF
.	many	TRBV20-1	TRBJ1-1	TGCAGTGCCCCTTTAACGAACACTGAAGCTTTCTTT	CSAPLTNTEAFF
.	.	TRBV5-6	TRBJ2-5	TGTGCCAGCAGCTTGGGAATGCCCCAGTACTTC	CASSLGMPQYF
.	.	TRBV3-1	TRBJ1-2	TGTGCCAGCAGCCCCTCTCCGACAGGCCGAGGCTATGGCTACACCTTC	CASSPSPTGRGYGYTF
.	once	TRBV20-1	TRBJ1-1	TGCAGTGCCCACATGGGGCAGTCCCACACTGAAGCTTTCTTT	CSAHMGQSHTEAFF
.	few	TRBV20-1	TRBJ2-5	TGCAGTGCTAGAGGGAGGGACCAGGGGGCCCAGTACTTC	CSARGRDQGAQYF
.	.	TRBV10-3	TRBJ2-7	TGTGCCGCGGGCAGGGACGGCTCCTACGAGCAGTACTTC	CAAGRDGSYEQYF
.	.	TRBV7-6	TRBJ2-5	TGTGCCAGCAGCTTAGAGGTTAGGAGTCTGCGGGGAGAGACCCAGTACTTC	CASSLEVRSLRGETQYF
.	.	TRBV20-1	TRBJ1-2	TGCAGTGCTAGAGATCTGGTACTAGGGAGCTGGGGCTACACCTTC	CSARDLVLGSWGYTF
TRBD1	few	TRBV6-5	TRBJ1-1	TGTGCCAGCAGTTTCCCAGCCGGGACAGGAGCTGAAGCTTTCTTT	CASSFPAGTGAEAFF
TRBD1	.	TRBV6-1	TRBJ2-5	TGTGCCAGCGCCAAACAGGGGGCTCGGGAGACCCAGTACTTC	CASAKQGARETQYF
.	few	TRBV10-2	TRBJ2-5	TGCGCCAGCAGTGAAAGCGGAGGACACCTCCAAGAGACCCAGTACTTC	CASSESGGHLQETQYF
.	.	TRBV20-1	TRBJ1-5	TGCAGTGATACGGGGTGTTGCCAGCCCCAGCATTTT	CSDTGCCQPQHF
.	many	TRBV7-9	TRBJ1-1	TGTGCCAGCAGTTTAGGCAGCGTGAACACTGAAGCTTTCTTT	CASSLGSVNTEAFF
.	.	TRBV7-9	TRBJ1-2	TGTGCCAGCAGCCTTGGAAACGGGGGCTACACCTTC	CASSLGNGGYTF
.	.	TRBV5-1	TRBJ2-7	TGCGCCAGCAGCCTGACAGCAAACCTATACGAGCAGTACTTC	CASSLTANLYEQYF
TRBD2	few	TRBV7-6	TRBJ2-2	TGTGCCAGCATGCTCCTAGCGGGGGTGAACACCGGGGAGCTGTTTTTT	CASMLLAGVNTGELFF
.	.	TRBV2	TRBJ2-5	TGTGCCAGTTCTAGAAACCAAGAGACCCAGTACTTC	CASSRNQETQYF
TRBD2	.	TRBV4-2	TRBJ2-5	TGTGCCAGCAGCCCATTAGGGACTAGCGGGAGAGGAGAGACCCAGTACTTC	CASSPLGTSGRGETQYF
TRBD1	.	TRBV5-1	TRBJ2-1	TGCGCCAGCAACCGGGACAGGGCGAGAAATGAGCAGTTCTTC	CASNRDRARNEQFF
TRBD2	few	TRBV7-9	TRBJ2-1	TGTGCCAGTCTCCCGGGACTAGCCCACAATGAGCAGTTCTTC	CASLPGLAHNEQFF
TRBD2	few	TRBV12-3/TRBV12-4	TRBJ2-7	TGTGCCAGCAGCGTTAGCGGGATGTACGAGCAGTACTTC	CASSVSGMYEQYF
.	once	TRBV5-5	TRBJ2-5	TGTGCCAGCAGCTTGTCACAGACAGAGACCCAGTACTTC	CASSLSQTETQYF
.	.	TRBV29-1	TRBJ2-2	TGCAGCGTTGAGGTCCAGAACACCGGGGAGCTGTTTTTT	CSVEVQNTGELFF
.	.	TRBV6-2/TRBV6-3	TRBJ2-2	TGTGCCAGCAGTTACCTTTCCGGGAACACCGGGGAGCTGTTTTTT	CASSYLSGNTGELFF
.	many	TRBV5-6	TRBJ1-1	TGTGCCAGCAGCTTGTGGGGGAGGGGTACTGAAGCTTTCTTT	CASSLWGRGTEAFF